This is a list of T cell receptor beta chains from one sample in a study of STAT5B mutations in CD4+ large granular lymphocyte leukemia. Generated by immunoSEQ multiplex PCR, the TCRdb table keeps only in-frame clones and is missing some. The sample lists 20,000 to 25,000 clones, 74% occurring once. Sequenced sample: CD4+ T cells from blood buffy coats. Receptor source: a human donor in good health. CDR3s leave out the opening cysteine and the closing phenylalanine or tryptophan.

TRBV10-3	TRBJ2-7	AISEFSYEQY
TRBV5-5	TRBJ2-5	ASSLGQGTGETQY
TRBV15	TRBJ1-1	ATSRDIPGYTEAF
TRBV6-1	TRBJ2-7	ASSGDSYEQY
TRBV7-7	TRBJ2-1	ASSLGTGVVDNEQF
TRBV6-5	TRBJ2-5	ASGMSGTPLTGQY
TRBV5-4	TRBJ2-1	ASTRGAYNEQF
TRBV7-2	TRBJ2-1	ASSLVQGNYNEQF
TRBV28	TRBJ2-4	ASSRLAGVGDQY
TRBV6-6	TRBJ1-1	ASSYRNTEAF
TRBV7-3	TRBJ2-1	ASSVSGGAYNEQF
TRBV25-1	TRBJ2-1	ASAPGSRQGSYNEQF
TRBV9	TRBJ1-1	ASSVETGTEAF
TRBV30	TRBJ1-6	ARSGGNSPLH
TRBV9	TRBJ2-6	ASSVALTGGLSGANVLT
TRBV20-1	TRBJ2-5	SATDQETQY
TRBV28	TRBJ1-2	ASSEGRGTYGYT
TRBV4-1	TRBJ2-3	ASSRLPSTDTQY
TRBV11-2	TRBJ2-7	ASSLVAGVTWEQY
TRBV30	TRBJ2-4	AWSGPTLLAKNIQY
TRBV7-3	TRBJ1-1	ASSKEANTEAF
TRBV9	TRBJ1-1	ASSVGLRAPPIMNTEAF
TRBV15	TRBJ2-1	ATSRNIGSRFYNEQF
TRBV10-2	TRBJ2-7	ASQWDTGSEQY
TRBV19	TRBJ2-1	ASSIGLADEQF
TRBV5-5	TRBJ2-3	ASSPTPGTSGDTDTQY
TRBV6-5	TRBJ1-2	ASSYTKGYGYT
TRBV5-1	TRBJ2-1	ASSLATYNEQF
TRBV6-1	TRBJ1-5	ASSAQTLSSNQPQH
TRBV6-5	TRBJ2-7	ASSPGRRYEQY
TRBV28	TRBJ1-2	ASSPRPRVNYGYT
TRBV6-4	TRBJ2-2	ASRRDRYTGELF
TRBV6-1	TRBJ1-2	ASSEDPGYGYT
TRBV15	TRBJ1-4	ATRDASSGEKLF
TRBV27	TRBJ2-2	ASSLDRNTGELF
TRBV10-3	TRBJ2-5	AISVGGGGEETQY
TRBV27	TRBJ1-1	ASSLTAGSTEAF
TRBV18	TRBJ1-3	ASSPSPDGNTIY